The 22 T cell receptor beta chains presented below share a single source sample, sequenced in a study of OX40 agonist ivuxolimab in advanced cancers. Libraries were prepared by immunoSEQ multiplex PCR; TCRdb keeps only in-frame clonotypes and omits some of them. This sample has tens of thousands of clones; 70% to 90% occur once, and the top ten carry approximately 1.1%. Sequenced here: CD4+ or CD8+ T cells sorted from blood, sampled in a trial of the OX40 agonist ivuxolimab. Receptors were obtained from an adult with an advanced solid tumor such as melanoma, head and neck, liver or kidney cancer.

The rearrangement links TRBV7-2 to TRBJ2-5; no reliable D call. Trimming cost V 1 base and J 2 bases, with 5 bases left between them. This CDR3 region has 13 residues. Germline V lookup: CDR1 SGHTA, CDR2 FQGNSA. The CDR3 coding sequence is TGTGCCAGCAGCTTAGAACAGCAAGAGACCCAGTACTTC. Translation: CASSLEQQETQYF.

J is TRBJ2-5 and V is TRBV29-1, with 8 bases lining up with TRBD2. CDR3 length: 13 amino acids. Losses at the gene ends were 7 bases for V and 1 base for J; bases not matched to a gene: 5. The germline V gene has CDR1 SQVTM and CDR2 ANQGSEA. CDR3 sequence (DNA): TGCAGCGGCACTAGCGGAGCCCAAGAGACCCAGTACTTC. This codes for CSGTSGAQETQYF.

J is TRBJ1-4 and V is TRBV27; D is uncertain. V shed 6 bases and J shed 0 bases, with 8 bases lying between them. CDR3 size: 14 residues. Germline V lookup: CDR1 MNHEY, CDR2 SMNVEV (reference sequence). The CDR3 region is CASSGVATNEKLFF. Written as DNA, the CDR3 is TGTGCCAGCAGCGGGGTTGCAACTAATGAAAAACTGTTTTTT.

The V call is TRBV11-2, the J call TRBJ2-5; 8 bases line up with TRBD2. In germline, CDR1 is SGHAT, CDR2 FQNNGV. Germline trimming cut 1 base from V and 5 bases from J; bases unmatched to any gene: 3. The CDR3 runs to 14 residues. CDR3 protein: CASSLGSGGETQYF. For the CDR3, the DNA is TGTGCCAGCAGCTTAGGATCGGGGGGGGAGACCCAGTACTTC. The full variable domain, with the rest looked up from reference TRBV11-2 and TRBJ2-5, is EAGVAQSPRYKIIEKRQSVAFWCNPISGHATLYWYQQILGQGPKLLIQFQNNGVVDDSQLPKDRFSAERLKGVDSTLKIQPAKLEDSAVYLCASSLGSGGETQYFGPGTRLLVL.

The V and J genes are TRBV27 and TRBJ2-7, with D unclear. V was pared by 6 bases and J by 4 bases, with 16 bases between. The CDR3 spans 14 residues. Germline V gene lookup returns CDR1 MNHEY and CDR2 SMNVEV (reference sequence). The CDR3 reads CASSARGQNYEQYF. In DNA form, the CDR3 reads TGTGCCAGCAGCGCGCGTGGGCAGAATTACGAGCAGTACTTC.

In DNA, the CDR3 is TGTGCCAGCAGCCCGCCCCTAGCGGTCTCCTACAATGAGCAGTTCTTC. It translates to CASSPPLAVSYNEQFF. J is TRBJ2-1 and V is TRBV7-2; 7 bases agree with TRBD2. Per the germline V gene, CDR1 is SGHTA and CDR2 is FQGNSA. The V and J ends lost 5 bases and 0 bases, in that order; junction bases with no gene match: 7. This CDR3 contains 16 residues.

This CDR3 reads CASSRGTGRTEAFF. CDR3 sequence (DNA): TGTGCCAGCAGCCGGGGGACAGGGAGGACTGAAGCTTTCTTT. The V gene is TRBV7-2, the J gene TRBJ1-1, with TRBD1 matching over 9 bases. Germline values: CDR1 SGHTA, CDR2 FQGNSA. V gave up 5 bases and J gave up 5 bases; unmatched junction bases: 6. The CDR3 is 14 residues long. Complete variable domain (other parts from reference TRBV7-2 and TRBJ1-1): GAGVSQSPSNKVTEKGKDVELRCDPISGHTALYWYRQSLGQGLEFLIYFQGNSAPDKSGLPSDRFSAERTGGSVSTLTIQRTQQEDSAVYLCASSRGTGRTEAFFGQGTRLTVV.

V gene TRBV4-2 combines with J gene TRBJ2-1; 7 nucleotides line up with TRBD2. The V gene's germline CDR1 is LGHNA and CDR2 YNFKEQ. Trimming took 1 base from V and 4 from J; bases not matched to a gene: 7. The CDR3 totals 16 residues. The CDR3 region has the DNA TGTGCCAGCAGCCAAGGAGGCGGGAGTCCGTACAATGAGCAGTTCTTC. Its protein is CASSQGGGSPYNEQFF.

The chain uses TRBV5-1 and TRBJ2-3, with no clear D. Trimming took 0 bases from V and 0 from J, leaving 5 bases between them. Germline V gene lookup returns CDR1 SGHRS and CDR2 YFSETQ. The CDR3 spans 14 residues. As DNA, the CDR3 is TGCGCCAGCAGCTTGGTTGCTAGCACAGATACGCAGTATTTT. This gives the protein CASSLVASTDTQYF.

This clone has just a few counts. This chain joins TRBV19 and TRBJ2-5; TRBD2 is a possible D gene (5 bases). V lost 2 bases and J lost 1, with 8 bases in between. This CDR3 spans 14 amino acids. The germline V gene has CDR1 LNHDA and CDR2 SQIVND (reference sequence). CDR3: CASSIRGIQETQYF. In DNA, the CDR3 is TGTGCCAGTAGTATAAGAGGGATCCAAGAGACCCAGTACTTC.

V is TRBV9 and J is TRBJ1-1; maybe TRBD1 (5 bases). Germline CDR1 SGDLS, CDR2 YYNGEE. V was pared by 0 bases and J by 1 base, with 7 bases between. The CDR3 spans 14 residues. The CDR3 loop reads CASSVGGENTEAFF. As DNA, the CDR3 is TGTGCCAGCAGCGTAGGAGGGGAGAACACTGAAGCTTTCTTT.

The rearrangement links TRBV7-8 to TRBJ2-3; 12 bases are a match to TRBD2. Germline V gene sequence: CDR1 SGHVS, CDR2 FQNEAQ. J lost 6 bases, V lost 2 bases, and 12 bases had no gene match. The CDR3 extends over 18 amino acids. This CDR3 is CASSLSNGLAGLRDTQYF. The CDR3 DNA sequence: TGTGCCAGCAGCTTAAGCAATGGACTAGCGGGACTGAGGGATACGCAGTATTTT.

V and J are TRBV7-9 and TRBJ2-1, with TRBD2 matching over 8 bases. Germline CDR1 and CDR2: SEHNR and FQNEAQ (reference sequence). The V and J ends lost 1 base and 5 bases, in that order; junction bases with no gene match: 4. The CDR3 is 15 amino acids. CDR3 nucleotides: TGTGCCAGCAGCTTAGGTGGACTAGCCGACAATGAGCAGTTCTTC. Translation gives CASSLGGLADNEQFF.

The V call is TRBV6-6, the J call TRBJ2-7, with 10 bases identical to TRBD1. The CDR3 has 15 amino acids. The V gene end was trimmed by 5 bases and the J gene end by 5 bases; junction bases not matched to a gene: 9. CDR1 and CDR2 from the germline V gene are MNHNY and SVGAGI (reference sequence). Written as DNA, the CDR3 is TGTGCCAGCAGTGACGACAGGGGGCGCGACCACGAGCAGTACTTC. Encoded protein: CASSDDRGRDHEQYF.

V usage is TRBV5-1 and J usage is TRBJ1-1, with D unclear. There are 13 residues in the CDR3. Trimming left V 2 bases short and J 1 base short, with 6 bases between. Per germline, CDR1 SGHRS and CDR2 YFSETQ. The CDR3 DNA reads TGCGCCAGCAGCTTAGCAGGGAACACTGAAGCTTTCTTT. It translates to CASSLAGNTEAFF.

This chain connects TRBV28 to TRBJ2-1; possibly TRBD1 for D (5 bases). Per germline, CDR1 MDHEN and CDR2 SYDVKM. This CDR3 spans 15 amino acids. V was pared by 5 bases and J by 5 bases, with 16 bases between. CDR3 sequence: CASSPWQGNHNEQFF. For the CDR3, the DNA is TGTGCCAGCAGTCCCTGGCAGGGAAATCACAATGAGCAGTTCTTC.

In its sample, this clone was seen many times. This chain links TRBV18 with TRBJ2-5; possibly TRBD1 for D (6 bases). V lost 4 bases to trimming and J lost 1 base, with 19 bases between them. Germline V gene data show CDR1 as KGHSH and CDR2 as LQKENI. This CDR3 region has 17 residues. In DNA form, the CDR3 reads TGTGCCAGCTCACTGACCATTCAGGACAGCCCCCAAGAGACCCAGTACTTC. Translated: CASSLTIQDSPQETQYF.

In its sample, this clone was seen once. CDR3 loop: CASSLAGGTQTQYF. For the CDR3, the DNA is TGTGCCAGCAGTTTAGCGGGAGGCACACAGACCCAGTACTTC. The rearrangement joins TRBV28 to TRBJ2-5; 8 nucleotides line up with TRBD2. This CDR3 region has 14 residues. Trimming took 2 bases from V and 6 from J; bases not matched to a gene: 5. The germline V gene encodes CDR1 MDHEN and CDR2 SYDVKM.

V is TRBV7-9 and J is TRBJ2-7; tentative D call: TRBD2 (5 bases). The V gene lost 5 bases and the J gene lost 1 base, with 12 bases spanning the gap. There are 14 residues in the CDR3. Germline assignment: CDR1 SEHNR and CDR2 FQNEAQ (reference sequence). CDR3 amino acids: CASSAEGGSYEQYF. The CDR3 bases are TGTGCCAGCAGCGCTGAGGGCGGTTCCTACGAGCAGTACTTC.

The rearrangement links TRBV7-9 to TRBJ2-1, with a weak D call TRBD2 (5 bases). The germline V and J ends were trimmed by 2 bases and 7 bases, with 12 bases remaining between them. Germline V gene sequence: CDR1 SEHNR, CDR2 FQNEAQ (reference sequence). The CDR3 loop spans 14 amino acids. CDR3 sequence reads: CASSLKYRENEQFF. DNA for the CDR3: TGTGCCAGCAGCTTAAAGTACCGGGAAAATGAGCAGTTCTTC.

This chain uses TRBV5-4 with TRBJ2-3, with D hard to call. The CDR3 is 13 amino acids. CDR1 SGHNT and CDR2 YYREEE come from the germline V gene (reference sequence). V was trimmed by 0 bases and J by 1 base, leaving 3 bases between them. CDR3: CASSLVGTDTQYF. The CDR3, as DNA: TGTGCCAGCAGCTTGGTAGGCACAGATACGCAGTATTTT.

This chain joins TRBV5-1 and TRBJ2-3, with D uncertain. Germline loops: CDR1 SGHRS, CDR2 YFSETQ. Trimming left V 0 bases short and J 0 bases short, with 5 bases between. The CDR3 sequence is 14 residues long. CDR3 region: CASSLATSTDTQYF. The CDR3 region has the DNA TGCGCCAGCAGCTTGGCGACTAGCACAGATACGCAGTATTTT.